This T cell receptor beta chain was recovered during a study of cytomegalovirus exposure and HLA in healthy donors. Study-level findings and limits: An analysis was carried out later, and it reportedly showed fewer N-insertions in an Asian-associated ancestry cluster than the approximately 710-donor mean. Roughly uniform sequencing depth across donors was assumed, possibly incorrectly.

As for this clone: Its antigen is currently unknown.

Donors showed nominal health when sampled, although they likely had unrecorded immune exposures. PCR amplification relied on 60 Vbeta primers (plus 13 Jbeta primers). Libraries were prepared by immunoSEQ multiplex PCR; TCRdb keeps only in-frame clonotypes and omits some of them. The sample shows approximately 140,000 clones, around 90% of them seen only once. This CDR3 comprises 16 residues. Germline V gene data show CDR1 as SGDLS and CDR2 as YYNGEE. V gave up 4 bases and J gave up 6 bases; unmatched junction bases: 11. What was sequenced was PBMCs. This sequence originates from a woman between 35 and 50 years old in good health and CMV-seronegative. The gene calls are TRBV9 and TRBJ2-2, with 8 nucleotides matching TRBD1. CDR3 residues: CASSSPHRGKAGELFF. The DNA of the CDR3 is TGTGCCAGCAGCAGCCCCCACAGGGGGAAGGCCGGGGAGCTGTTTTTT.